This T cell receptor beta chain was recorded in a study of T cells after yellow fever vaccination. Overall study context: With SMART-Seq v4 Ultra Low Input, the fractions containing low cell numbers were prepared.

The CDR3 is 15 amino acids. V gave up 5 bases and J gave up 2 bases; unmatched junction bases: 6. Germline lookup yields CDR1 MNHEY and CDR2 SMNVEV (reference sequence). At least ten counts were recorded for this clonotype. TCRdb passed the 5' RACE reads through MiXCR, listing each CDR3 protein once. The table shows 200,000 to 250,000 distinct CDR3 sequences, with less than 8.5% occurring only once. The chain employs TRBV27 and TRBJ1-5; 7 bases are shared with TRBD1. Material: CD4+ T cells sorted from PBMCs, obtained 15 days after the yellow fever booster vaccination. This receptor was obtained from a man aged 25-40 years who received the YFV17D yellow fever vaccine. In nucleotides, the CDR3 is TGTGCCAGCAGTCTAAGGACAGGCGGCAATCAGCCCCAGCATTTT. Amino acids: CASSLRTGGNQPQHF.